This is a list of T cell receptor beta chains from one sample in a study of control samples from healthy donors and cancer patients. Clones were sequenced by immunoSEQ multiplex PCR, and TCRdb holds only the in-frame ones, with some missing. The sample records about 71,000 clones, over 85% being singletons. Sequences were obtained from PBMCs. These receptors came from a man aged 55 to 70 with lung cancer. Each CDR3 is given with its conserved first and last residue. A D gene is named only where the DNA matches it firmly. Some rows have no size entry. The others give once, few or many, or a class for an expanded clone.

abundance	len	v_gene	d_gene	j_gene	CDR3aa	CDR3nt
.	12	TRBV7-9	.	TRBJ2-1	CASSLRQSEQFF	TGTGCCAGCAGCCTTCGACAGTCTGAGCAGTTCTTC
.	17	TRBV9	.	TRBJ1-5	CASAPGMGFGPNQPQHF	TGTGCCAGCGCCCCGGGGATGGGGTTCGGACCCAATCAGCCCCAGCATTTT
.	14	TRBV7-2	TRBD2	TRBJ2-1	CASSRTSGANEQFF	TGTGCCAGCAGTAGGACTAGTGGGGCCAATGAGCAGTTCTTC
.	17	TRBV9	.	TRBJ2-5	CASSSRGRGMFPETQYF	TGTGCCAGCAGCTCCCGGGGGCGGGGTATGTTTCCAGAGACCCAGTACTTC
.	15	TRBV24-1	.	TRBJ2-1	CATSDNGARDDEQFF	TGTGCCACCAGTGATAACGGGGCCCGCGACGATGAGCAGTTCTTC
.	15	TRBV6-1	.	TRBJ1-2	CASSETAGSSYGYTF	TGTGCCAGCAGTGAAACGGCAGGGTCCAGCTATGGCTACACCTTC
.	15	TRBV2	.	TRBJ1-1	CASSEFLQANTEAFF	TGTGCCAGCAGTGAGTTTCTCCAGGCGAACACTGAAGCTTTCTTT
few	17	TRBV12-5	TRBD1	TRBJ1-5	CASGSPSGTGGGQPQHF	TGTGCTAGTGGTTCCCCGAGCGGGACAGGGGGCGGCCAGCCCCAGCATTTT
.	14	TRBV5-1	.	TRBJ1-3	CASSLDSSGNTIYF	TGCGCCAGCAGCTTGGACTCCTCTGGAAACACCATATATTTT
once	17	TRBV7-9	.	TRBJ2-3	CASSLRPADYGTDTQYF	TGTGCCAGCAGTCTAAGGCCCGCTGACTATGGCACAGATACGCAGTATTTT
.	14	TRBV6-5	.	TRBJ1-5	CASREGQGGQPQHF	TGTGCCAGCAGGGAGGGTCAGGGTGGTCAGCCCCAGCATTTT
.	13	TRBV12-3/TRBV12-4	TRBD1	TRBJ2-5	CASSFRQGETQYF	TGTGCCAGCAGTTTTCGACAGGGGGAGACCCAGTACTTC
.	14	TRBV6-5	.	TRBJ2-3	CASSTLGGTDTQYF	TGTGCCAGCAGCACACTAGGGGGGACAGATACGCAGTATTTT
.	17	TRBV27	.	TRBJ1-1	CASSLIPGGARNTEAFF	TGTGCCAGCAGTTTAATACCCGGGGGCGCCCGGAACACTGAAGCTTTCTTT
once	16	TRBV6-1	.	TRBJ2-1	CASSEVQGSLSNEQFF	TGTGCCAGCAGTGAAGTACAGGGTTCCTTGTCCAATGAGCAGTTCTTC
.	15	TRBV6-5	.	TRBJ2-7	CASRGATGPTYEQYF	TGTGCCAGCAGGGGGGCGACAGGCCCAACCTACGAGCAGTACTTC
.	16	TRBV5-6	TRBD1	TRBJ1-6	CASRKIGQGRNSPLHF	TGTGCCAGCCGAAAAATAGGACAGGGAAGGAATTCACCCCTCCACTTT
.	13	TRBV12-3/TRBV12-4	.	TRBJ2-1	CASSPYLAYEQFF	TGTGCCAGCAGTCCTTACCTAGCCTATGAGCAGTTCTTC
.	20	TRBV4-1	.	TRBJ1-6	CASSQDGRIGPLKYGSPLHF	TGCGCCAGCAGCCAAGATGGAAGGATAGGTCCGTTAAAATATGGTTCACCCCTCCACTTT
.	15	TRBV4-1	TRBD1	TRBJ1-6	CASSQDEGARSPLHF	TGCGCCAGCAGCCAAGATGAGGGGGCTCGGTCACCCCTCCACTTT
.	18	TRBV7-9	.	TRBJ2-4	CASSLALGDSGKGNIQYF	TGTGCCAGCAGCTTAGCATTGGGGGACTCTGGGAAGGGAAACATTCAGTACTTC
once	15	TRBV13	TRBD1	TRBJ1-6	CASSPPGQGISPLHF	TGTGCCAGCAGCCCCCCGGGACAGGGAATTTCACCCCTCCACTTT
many	15	TRBV7-8	.	TRBJ1-5	CASSLGGGPNQPQHF	TGTGCCAGCAGCTTAGGTGGGGGCCCGAATCAGCCCCAGCATTTT
.	13	TRBV7-3	.	TRBJ2-2	CASSHDSTGELFF	TGTGCCAGCAGCCACGACAGCACCGGGGAGCTGTTTTTT
.	15	TRBV27	.	TRBJ2-3	CASSFVWADTDTQYF	TGTGCCAGCAGTTTCGTTTGGGCTGACACAGATACGCAGTATTTT
.	13	TRBV2	.	TRBJ2-7	CASSGRGAVEQYF	TGTGCCAGCAGTGGAAGGGGGGCAGTCGAGCAGTACTTC
.	12	TRBV24-1	TRBD1	TRBJ1-2	CATSDAGGGYTF	TGTGCCACCAGTGACGCAGGGGGTGGCTACACCTTC
.	17	TRBV7-6	.	TRBJ1-3	CASSPLASLGYGGAIYF	TGTGCCAGCAGCCCCCTGGCCAGTCTCGGCTATGGGGGGGCCATATATTTT
.	14	TRBV7-2	.	TRBJ2-3	CASRTEISTDTQYF	TGTGCCAGCAGGACAGAGATTAGCACAGATACGCAGTATTTT